This TCR beta chain was profiled in a study of blood T cell repertoires in COVID-19. Study overall: The study drew acute and convalescent COVID-19 samples from the United States, Italy and Spain. From T cells, B-cell-depleted T cells, or PBMCs came the material, which was cDNA or gDNA.

In the original workflow: Nucleated cell number was recorded as an estimate derived from reference gene primer amplification. The protocol was immunoSEQ multiplex PCR, while the TCRdb copy is restricted to in-frame clones and leaves out a portion. Clonal size and the V and J genes are those of that table, whereas D and trimming came from the DNA. The sample includes 130,000 or so clones, roughly 80% seen only once; the top ten take approximately 2.9%. V was trimmed by 2 bases and J by 7 bases, leaving 18 bases between them. CDR1 SGHRS and CDR2 YFSETQ come from the germline V gene. CDR3 length: 15 amino acids.

Sequenced: peripheral blood. The chain is built from TRBV5-1 and TRBJ1-1; D might be TRBD1 (6 bases). The receptor comes from a woman of 80 years or more with acute or convalescent COVID-19. The CDR3 sequence is CASSFSTGISYEAFF. The CDR3 DNA reads as TGCGCCAGCAGCTTTAGTACAGGGATATCGTATGAAGCTTTCTTT.